This T cell receptor (beta chain) was observed in a study of blood T cell repertoires in COVID-19. About the study: Collection of acute and convalescent COVID-19 samples took place in the United States, Italy and Spain. PBMCs, B-cell-depleted T cells, or T cells provided the cDNA or gDNA that made up the material.

The authors' processing: Nucleated cell counts were estimated from reference gene primer amplification. Assay used: immunoSEQ multiplex PCR; TCRdb lists only in-frame clones, some missing. D and trimming were read from the DNA, whereas the V and J calls and clone size are those reported in that table. Of a few hundred thousand clones listed, approximately 89% are singletons. A Seattle source enrolled patients during active infection and followed them longitudinally. The CDR3 has 14 residues. V gave up 4 bases and J gave up 1 base, with 13 bases separating them. In germline, CDR1 is SQVTM, CDR2 ANQGSEA.

The V gene is TRBV29-1, the J gene TRBJ1-1; the D gene is possibly TRBD1 (5 bases). The sequenced sample consisted of peripheral blood. The sequence derives from a woman aged 55-69 years with COVID-19, enrolled during active disease. The CDR3: CSVGGRGGNTEAFF. For the CDR3, the DNA is TGCAGCGTTGGGGGTAGGGGAGGGAACACTGAAGCTTTCTTT.